A selection of T cell receptor beta chains follows, all from one sample in a study of cytomegalovirus exposure and HLA in healthy donors. The repertoire was sequenced with immunoSEQ multiplex PCR; TCRdb's copy has only in-frame clones and lacks some. The sample table includes 25,000 to 40,000 clones. The sequenced sample consisted of PBMCs. Receptors originate from a man aged 35 to 55 in good health and CMV-seronegative. Both conserved end residues are part of each CDR3. Each record gives: CDR3 DNA, CDR3 protein, J gene, CDR3 length, V gene, D gene. A D gene is named only where the DNA matches it firmly.

TGTGCCAGCTCACACGACAGGGCTTATGGCTACACCTTC CASSHDRAYGYTF TRBJ1-2 13 TRBV18 TRBD1
TGTGCCAGCAGTGTTGGAGAGGTAGATACGCAGTATTTT CASSVGEVDTQYF TRBJ2-3 13 TRBV6-4 .
TGCGCCAGCAGCCTTCTAGCGGACTACGAGCAGTACTTC CASSLLADYEQYF TRBJ2-7 13 TRBV5-1 TRBD2
TGTGCCATCAGTGAGGCTATCCATACGCAGTATTTT CAISEAIHTQYF TRBJ2-3 12 TRBV10-3 .
TGTGCCAGCAGCCCAATTGGCTTTCAGGGCCGGTCGTTCTATGGCTACACCTTC CASSPIGFQGRSFYGYTF TRBJ1-2 18 TRBV7-9 .
TGTGCCAGCAGTTCCTTCCTTAGGGGGCTCAGCTATGGCTACACCTTC CASSSFLRGLSYGYTF TRBJ1-2 16 TRBV27 TRBD1
TGTGCCACCAGCCTCCGGGGACAGGGTGGACTACAGCCCCAGCATTTT CATSLRGQGGLQPQHF TRBJ1-5 16 TRBV15 TRBD1
TGTGCCAGTAGTCGAACTAGAGGGAGTCTAGAGACCCAGTACTTC CASSRTRGSLETQYF TRBJ2-5 15 TRBV19 .
TGTGCCAGCAGTTTGACTAGCGTCGGTAATGAGCAGTTCTTC CASSLTSVGNEQFF TRBJ2-1 14 TRBV6-1 TRBD2
TGCAGCGTTGACCGAGGGTCCGAGCAGTACTTC CSVDRGSEQYF TRBJ2-7 11 TRBV29-1 .
TGTGCCAGCAGTTACTCCGGGACACTAAACACCGGGGAGCTGTTTTTT CASSYSGTLNTGELFF TRBJ2-2 16 TRBV6-6 .
TGTGCCAGCAGTGGGGTACGGGACAGGGGGGGATATGGCTACACCTTC CASSGVRDRGGYGYTF TRBJ1-2 16 TRBV28 TRBD1
TGTGCCAGCAGTTATAGCGGGACCCCGGGCACCGGGGAGCTGTTTTTT CASSYSGTPGTGELFF TRBJ2-2 16 TRBV6-5 TRBD2
TGCGCCAGCAGCTTGGCCCCCCACAGCAATGAAAAACTGTTTTTT CASSLAPHSNEKLFF TRBJ1-4 15 TRBV5-1 .
TGCGCCAGCAGCGAGACTACAGGGGGGACTGAAGCTTTCTTT CASSETTGGTEAFF TRBJ1-1 14 TRBV5-1 TRBD1
TGCGCCAGCAGCCAAGGACCGACACTCGGGGCCTACGAGCAGTACTTC CASSQGPTLGAYEQYF TRBJ2-7 16 TRBV4-3 .
TGTGCCAGTTCCAGGGACTATAGCAATCAGCCCCAGCATTTT CASSRDYSNQPQHF TRBJ1-5 14 TRBV6-5 .
TGTGCCAGCAGCTTAGTCCCGACGGGAGCGGTCGGGGAGCTGTTTTTT CASSLVPTGAVGELFF TRBJ2-2 16 TRBV7-2 .
TGTGCCTGGAGTGTACACAATAATTCACCCCTCCACTTT CAWSVHNNSPLHF TRBJ1-6 13 TRBV30 .
TGTGCCAGCAGCTTGGCCGAGGTCCAAGAGACCCAGTACTTC CASSLAEVQETQYF TRBJ2-5 14 TRBV5-4 .
TGCGCCAGCAGCCAAGATCCCCGGGGGGCCCAGTACTTC CASSQDPRGAQYF TRBJ2-5 13 TRBV4-3 TRBD2
TGTGCCACCAGCAGAGATCCCAGTTTGTCTGGAAACACCATATATTTT CATSRDPSLSGNTIYF TRBJ1-3 16 TRBV15 .
TGTGCCAGCAGCCAAGATCTCGCAGGGTACTATGGCTACACCTTC CASSQDLAGYYGYTF TRBJ1-2 15 TRBV14 .
TGCGCCAGCAGCTTGGGAGGACAGGGGGTGGACGAGCAGTACTTC CASSLGGQGVDEQYF TRBJ2-7 15 TRBV5-1 TRBD1
TGTGCCACCAGCAGAGATGCGGGGGGGAGTGAGCAGTTCTTC CATSRDAGGSEQFF TRBJ2-1 14 TRBV15 TRBD2
TGTGCCTGGAGTGTAGGTGGAGGAGAGACCCAGTACTTC CAWSVGGGETQYF TRBJ2-5 13 TRBV30 .
TGTGCCAGCAGCGTGGGACAGGGGAACGAGCAGTACTTC CASSVGQGNEQYF TRBJ2-7 13 TRBV5-4 TRBD1
TGTGCCAGCAGCTTAGCCCTACAGGGAGACGAAAAACTGTTTTTT CASSLALQGDEKLFF TRBJ1-4 15 TRBV7-9 .